The clone carrying this T cell receptor beta chain was observed a few times. No antigen is known for it. The authors incorporated unique molecular identifiers into the TCR beta cDNA libraries. In TCRdb, the PCR reads were re-called with MiXCR into one record per CDR3 protein. The data show about 430,000 distinct CDR3 sequences, less than 40% seen once. The record originates from a study of post-analysis software for immune sequencing data. Study-wide results and caveats: About five TRBV segments were more frequent in patients than controls; TRBV5-6, TRBV5-1 and TRBV20-1 belonged to this group. Among multiple sclerosis patients, normalized Chao1 diversity was significantly below that of controls.

Between the trimmed V and J ends, which lost 4 bases and 5 bases, there was a span of 18 bases. The CDR3 contains 15 residues. The chain joins TRBV12-3 or TRBV12-4 to TRBJ2-7, with D perhaps TRBD1 (5 bases). This sequence was found in a girl aged 2-10 years with multiple sclerosis. Material: blood. The CDR3 spells CASSSRTYKADEQYF. The CDR3 nucleotides read TGTGCCAGCAGTTCCAGGACATACAAAGCCGACGAGCAGTACTTC.